The T cell receptor beta chain described here comes from a study of shared clonotypes between healthy human individuals. Looking at the study overall: Per donor, CD8 memory used one plate, CD8 naive used two, CD4 memory used three and CD4 naive used three. The study, taken as a whole, reports: Among donors, the sharing of clonotypes was expected to be influenced by sequencing depth. Rarefaction indicated that sorted-subset sequencing remained incomplete although depth was large. Four donors shared about 4.5% of their naive CD4 clonotypes.

TCRdb's table, derived via immunoSEQ multiplex PCR, lists solely in-frame clones and lacks some. Counted here are about 2.4 million clones, around 90% occurring once; the ten biggest clones make up over 0.12%. Concerning this clone: Its antigen remains unidentified.

CDR1 and CDR2 from the germline V gene are SGHRS and YFSETQ. Trimming removed 5 bases from V and 6 bases from J, with 15 bases in between. The CDR3 loop spans 13 amino acids. The clonotype was recovered from a man between 18 and 29 years old in good health. Input material: naive CD4+ T cells sorted from blood. The sample's subset: CD45RA+ positively selected. The chain links TRBV5-1 to TRBJ2-7, with D perhaps TRBD1 or TRBD2 (6 bases each). The CDR3 reads CASRGPQGGEQYF. The CDR3, as DNA: TGCGCCAGCAGGGGCCCACAGGGAGGCGAGCAGTACTTC.